A selection of T cell receptor beta chains follows, all from one sample in a study of blood T cell repertoires in COVID-19. TCRdb's copy holds only in-frame clones and misses some; the assay was immunoSEQ multiplex PCR. The sample records over 110,000 clones, 88% being singletons. Sequenced material: peripheral blood. These receptors were taken from a human donor in a cohort sampled during active COVID-19. Each CDR3 is given with its conserved first and last residue. The D gene is left open where the match is weak. Clone size is stated in some rows and not others, as once, few, many or a class when expanded.

d_gene	j_gene	abundance	v_gene	CDR3aa	CDR3nt
-	TRBJ2-4	-	TRBV9	CASSPGGAKNIQYF	TGTGCCAGCAGCCCTGGGGGGGCCAAAAACATTCAGTACTTC
-	TRBJ2-2	-	TRBV9	CASSVVQGRNGELFF	TGTGCCAGCAGCGTAGTACAGGGACGTAACGGGGAGCTGTTTTTT
TRBD2	TRBJ2-2	-	TRBV4-1	CASSQDGSGGYGELFF	TGCGCCAGCAGCCAAGACGGTAGCGGGGGGTACGGGGAGCTGTTTTTT
-	TRBJ2-2	-	TRBV7-9	CASSLPAEMNTGELFF	TGTGCCAGCAGCTTACCAGCGGAGATGAACACCGGGGAGCTGTTTTTT
-	TRBJ2-7	-	TRBV7-9	CASSSPRARTPSYEQYF	TGTGCCAGCAGCTCCCCGCGGGCCAGAACACCCTCCTACGAGCAGTACTTC
-	TRBJ1-1	-	TRBV6-5	CASSYSMEGRAFF	TGTGCCAGCAGTTACTCGATGGAGGGGCGAGCTTTCTTT
TRBD1	TRBJ1-6	-	TRBV5-1	CASSLGQGRSGNSPLHF	TGCGCCAGCAGCTTGGGACAGGGGCGGTCGGGTAATTCACCCCTCCACTTT
-	TRBJ2-5	-	TRBV9	CASSVGQTQETQYF	TGTGCCAGCAGCGTAGGACAGACACAAGAGACCCAGTACTTC
-	TRBJ2-3	-	TRBV18	CASSIAATDTQYF	TGTGCCAGCTCCATTGCGGCCACAGATACGCAGTATTTT
TRBD2	TRBJ2-2	few	TRBV4-2	CASSQGTSGGNTGELFF	TGTGCCAGCAGCCAAGGGACTAGCGGGGGAAACACCGGGGAGCTGTTTTTT
-	TRBJ1-5	-	TRBV4-1	CASSQVGGQPQHF	TGCGCCAGCAGCCAAGTCGGTGGTCAGCCCCAGCATTTT
-	TRBJ1-5	-	TRBV11-2	CASSLGPREPQHF	TGTGCCAGCAGCTTAGGCCCGCGGGAGCCCCAGCATTTT
-	TRBJ2-5	-	TRBV30	CAWSSQRGLGETQYF	TGTGCCTGGAGTTCCCAACGGGGGTTAGGGGAGACCCAGTACTTC
-	TRBJ1-5	-	TRBV18	CASSPGGGGNQPQHF	TGTGCCAGCTCACCCGGAGGGGGGGGCAATCAGCCCCAGCATTTT
TRBD2	TRBJ2-2	once	TRBV4-1	CASSQGWAGGRATGELFF	TGCGCCAGCAGCCAAGGATGGGCGGGGGGGCGGGCCACCGGGGAGCTGTTTTTT
TRBD2	TRBJ2-1	-	TRBV5-5	CASSLSPSGGAEQFF	TGTGCCAGCAGCTTGAGTCCTAGCGGGGGGGCCGAGCAGTTCTTC
-	TRBJ1-5	few	TRBV5-6	CASSLGHSNQPQHF	TGTGCCAGCAGCTTGGGACACAGCAATCAGCCCCAGCATTTT
-	TRBJ2-7	once	TRBV6-5	CASSLGGRDEQYF	TGTGCCAGCAGTTTAGGAGGGCGGGACGAGCAGTACTTC
TRBD1	TRBJ2-7	-	TRBV5-5	CASSIQQGKQYF	TGTGCCAGCAGCATCCAACAGGGGAAGCAGTACTTC
TRBD2	TRBJ2-3	-	TRBV9	CASSVERAGGVTDTQYF	TGTGCCAGCAGCGTAGAGAGAGCGGGGGGCGTCACAGATACGCAGTATTTT
TRBD1	TRBJ2-1	-	TRBV4-3	CASSQEGGPLYNEQFF	TGCGCCAGCAGCCAAGAAGGGGGCCCCCTCTACAATGAGCAGTTCTTC
-	TRBJ2-3	-	TRBV25-1	CASSDSIHTQYF	TGTGCCAGCAGTGACTCTATTCATACGCAGTATTTT
-	TRBJ1-1	-	TRBV7-9	CASSPYGGTEAFF	TGTGCCAGCAGCCCCTACGGTGGCACTGAAGCTTTCTTT
-	TRBJ1-1	-	TRBV3-1/TRBV3-2	CASSRRDLGTEAFF	TGTGCCAGCAGCCGCCGGGACTTGGGCACTGAAGCTTTCTTT
TRBD2	TRBJ2-1	-	TRBV5-6	CASSLRTSGEQFF	TGTGCCAGCAGCCTTCGGACTAGCGGTGAGCAGTTCTTC
TRBD1	TRBJ1-2	-	TRBV4-1	CASSPQEDRGGYGYTF	TGCGCCAGCAGCCCACAAGAAGACAGGGGAGGCTATGGCTACACCTTC
-	TRBJ2-7	few	TRBV7-6	CASSLEDGSSYEQYF	TGTGCCAGCAGCTTAGAGGACGGGAGCTCCTACGAGCAGTACTTC
TRBD1	TRBJ1-2	-	TRBV20-1	CSASPGGGYTF	TGCAGTGCGAGCCCAGGGGGAGGCTACACCTTC
TRBD1	TRBJ2-3	-	TRBV9	CASSVGTGTGVTDTQYF	TGTGCCAGCAGCGTAGGGACAGGGACCGGTGTCACAGATACGCAGTATTTT
TRBD1	TRBJ2-7	few	TRBV7-3	CASSPGQGPSYEQYF	TGTGCCAGCAGCCCGGGACAGGGGCCATCCTACGAGCAGTACTTC
TRBD1	TRBJ2-1	-	TRBV7-9	CASSLGAGTGGTNEQFF	TGTGCCAGCAGCTTAGGCGCAGGGACAGGGGGCACGAATGAGCAGTTCTTC
TRBD1	TRBJ2-7	-	TRBV5-1	CASSPGQGTTYEQYF	TGCGCCAGCAGCCCTGGACAGGGGACAACCTACGAGCAGTACTTC
-	TRBJ1-5	-	TRBV30	CAWSRTASNQPQHF	TGTGCCTGGAGTAGGACAGCCAGCAATCAGCCCCAGCATTTT
-	TRBJ2-1	-	TRBV19	CASSIRDTNNEQFF	TGTGCCAGTAGTATCCGAGACACCAACAATGAGCAGTTCTTC
TRBD1	TRBJ1-6	once	TRBV30	CAEGYRGQRNSPLHF	TGTGCCGAAGGGTACAGGGGACAGAGGAATTCACCCCTCCACTTT
TRBD2	TRBJ2-2	-	TRBV5-4	CASSYLAGGLTGELFF	TGTGCCAGCAGCTACCTAGCGGGGGGCCTCACCGGGGAGCTGTTTTTT
-	TRBJ1-1	-	TRBV7-9	CASSRGAEAFF	TGTGCCAGCAGCCGGGGGGCTGAAGCTTTCTTT
-	TRBJ2-5	once	TRBV19	CASSAGQLQETQYF	TGTGCCAGTAGTGCGGGACAGCTCCAAGAGACCCAGTACTTC
TRBD1	TRBJ1-2	-	TRBV25-1	CASSAGTGNGYTF	TGTGCCAGCAGTGCCGGGACAGGTAATGGCTACACCTTC
TRBD1	TRBJ1-6	-	TRBV5-6	CASSFWTGWGNSPLHF	TGTGCCAGCAGCTTCTGGACAGGCTGGGGGAATTCACCCCTCCACTTT
TRBD2	TRBJ2-3	-	TRBV19	CATSRASGGPVSTDTQYF	TGTGCCACCTCAAGGGCTAGCGGGGGGCCCGTCAGCACAGATACGCAGTATTTT
-	TRBJ1-2	-	TRBV7-9	CASSLAQGGVYGYTF	TGTGCCAGCAGCTTAGCGCAGGGCGGTGTCTATGGCTACACCTTC
TRBD1	TRBJ1-6	few	TRBV10-3	CAISDLQGASSYNSPLHF	TGTGCCATCAGTGACTTACAGGGGGCGAGCTCCTATAATTCACCCCTCCACTTT
-	TRBJ2-7	-	TRBV27	CASRPPGHPYEQYF	TGTGCCAGCAGGCCCCCGGGACATCCTTACGAGCAGTACTTC
-	TRBJ1-4	-	TRBV3-1/TRBV3-2	CASSRGQPEKLFF	TGTGCCAGCAGCCGCGGACAACCGGAAAAACTGTTTTTT
-	TRBJ2-2	-	TRBV13	CASSPPYLTTGELFF	TGTGCCAGCAGCCCCCCGTACTTGACAACCGGGGAGCTGTTTTTT
TRBD1	TRBJ1-5	-	TRBV6-5	CATWTGVFRRPQHF	TGTGCCACCTGGACAGGGGTCTTTAGAAGGCCCCAGCATTTT
TRBD1	TRBJ1-2	many	TRBV6-2/TRBV6-3	CASSYTGTEGYTF	TGTGCCAGCAGTTACACCGGGACAGAGGGCTACACCTTC
TRBD2	TRBJ2-3	-	TRBV24-1	CATSDLSGKGTDTQYF	TGTGCCACCAGTGACCTCAGCGGGAAAGGCACAGATACGCAGTATTTT
-	TRBJ1-1	-	TRBV11-2	CASSPQGPRGRAFF	TGTGCCAGCAGCCCTCAGGGGCCCCGAGGTCGAGCTTTCTTT
TRBD2	TRBJ2-1	-	TRBV7-3	CASSELAGGLYEQFF	TGTGCCAGCAGCGAACTAGCGGGGGGGTTGTATGAGCAGTTCTTC